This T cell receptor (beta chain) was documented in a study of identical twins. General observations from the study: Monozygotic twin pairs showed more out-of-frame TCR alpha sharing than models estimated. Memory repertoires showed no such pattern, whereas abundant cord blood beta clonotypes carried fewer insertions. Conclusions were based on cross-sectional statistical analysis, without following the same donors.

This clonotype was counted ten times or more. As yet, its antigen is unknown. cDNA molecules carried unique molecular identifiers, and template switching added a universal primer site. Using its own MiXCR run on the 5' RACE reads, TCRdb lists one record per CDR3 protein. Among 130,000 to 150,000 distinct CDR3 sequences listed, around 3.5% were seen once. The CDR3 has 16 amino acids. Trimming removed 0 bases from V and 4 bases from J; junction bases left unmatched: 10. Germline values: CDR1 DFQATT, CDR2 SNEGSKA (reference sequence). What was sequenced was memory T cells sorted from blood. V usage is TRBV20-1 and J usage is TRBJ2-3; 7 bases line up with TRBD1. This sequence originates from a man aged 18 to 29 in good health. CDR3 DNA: TGCAGTGCTAGAGATAATGAACAGGGGCGGGCAGATACGCAGTATTTT. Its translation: CSARDNEQGRADTQYF.